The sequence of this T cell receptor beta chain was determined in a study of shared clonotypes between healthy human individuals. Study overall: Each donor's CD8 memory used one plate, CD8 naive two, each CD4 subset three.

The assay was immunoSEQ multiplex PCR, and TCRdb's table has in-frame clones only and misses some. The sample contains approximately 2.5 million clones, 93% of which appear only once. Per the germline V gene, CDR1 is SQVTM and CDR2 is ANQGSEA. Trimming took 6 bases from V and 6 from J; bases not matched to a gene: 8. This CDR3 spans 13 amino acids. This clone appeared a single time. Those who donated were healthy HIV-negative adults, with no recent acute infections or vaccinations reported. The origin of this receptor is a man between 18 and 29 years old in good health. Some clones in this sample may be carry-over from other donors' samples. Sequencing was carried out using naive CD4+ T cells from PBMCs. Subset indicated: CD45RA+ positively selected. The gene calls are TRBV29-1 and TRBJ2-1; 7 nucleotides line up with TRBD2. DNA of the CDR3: TGCAGCGTGGGCGGGAGAATGAGCAATGAGCAGTTCTTC. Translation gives CSVGGRMSNEQFF.